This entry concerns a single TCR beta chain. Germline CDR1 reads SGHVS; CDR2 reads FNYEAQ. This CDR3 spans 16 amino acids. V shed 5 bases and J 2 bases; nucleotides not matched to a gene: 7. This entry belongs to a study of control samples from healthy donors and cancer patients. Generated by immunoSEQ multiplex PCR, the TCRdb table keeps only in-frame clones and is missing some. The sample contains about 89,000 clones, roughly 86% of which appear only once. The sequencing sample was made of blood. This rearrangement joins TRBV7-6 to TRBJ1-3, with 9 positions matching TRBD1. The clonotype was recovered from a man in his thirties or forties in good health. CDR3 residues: CASSTGGRGPGNTIYF. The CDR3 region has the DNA TGTGCCAGCAGCACAGGGGGCAGGGGGCCTGGAAACACCATATATTTT.